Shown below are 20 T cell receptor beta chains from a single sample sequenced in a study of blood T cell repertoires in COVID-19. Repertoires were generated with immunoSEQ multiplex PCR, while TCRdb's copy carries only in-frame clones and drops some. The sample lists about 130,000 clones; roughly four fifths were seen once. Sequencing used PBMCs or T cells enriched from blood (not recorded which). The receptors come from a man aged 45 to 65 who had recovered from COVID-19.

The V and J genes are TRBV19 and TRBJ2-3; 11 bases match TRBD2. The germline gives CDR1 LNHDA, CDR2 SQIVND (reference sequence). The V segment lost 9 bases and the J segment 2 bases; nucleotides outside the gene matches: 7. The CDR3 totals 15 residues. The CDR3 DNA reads TGTGCCAGCCGGGCTAGCGGGGGGCCCACAGATACGCAGTATTTT. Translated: CASRASGGPTDTQYF. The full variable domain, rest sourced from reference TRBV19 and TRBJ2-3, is DGGITQSPKYLFRKEGQNVTLSCEQNLNHDAMYWYRQDPGQGLRLIYYSQIVNDFQKGDIAEGYSVSREKKESFPLTVTSAQKNPTAFYLCASRASGGPTDTQYFGPGTRLTVL.

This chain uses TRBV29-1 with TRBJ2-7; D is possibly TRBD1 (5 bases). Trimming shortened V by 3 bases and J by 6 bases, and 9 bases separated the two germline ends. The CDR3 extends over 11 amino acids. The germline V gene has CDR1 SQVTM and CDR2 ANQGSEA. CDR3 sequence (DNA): TGCAGCGTTGAGGGGCCCCTCGAGCAGTACTTC. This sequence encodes CSVEGPLEQYF.

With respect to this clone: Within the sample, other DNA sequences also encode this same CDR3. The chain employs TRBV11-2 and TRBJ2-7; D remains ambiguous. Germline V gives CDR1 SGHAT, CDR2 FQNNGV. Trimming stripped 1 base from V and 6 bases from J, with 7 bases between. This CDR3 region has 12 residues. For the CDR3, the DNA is TGTGCCAGCAGCTTAGGAGCTGGCGAGCAGTACTTC. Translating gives CASSLGAGEQYF. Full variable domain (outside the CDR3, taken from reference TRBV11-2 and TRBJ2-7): EAGVAQSPRYKIIEKRQSVAFWCNPISGHATLYWYQQILGQGPKLLIQFQNNGVVDDSQLPKDRFSAERLKGVDSTLKIQPAKLEDSAVYLCASSLGAGEQYFGPGTRLTVT.

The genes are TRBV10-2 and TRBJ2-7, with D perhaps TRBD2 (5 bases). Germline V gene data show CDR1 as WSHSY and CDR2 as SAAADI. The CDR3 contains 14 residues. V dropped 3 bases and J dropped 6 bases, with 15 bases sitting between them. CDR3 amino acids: CASSDNSVNPEQYF. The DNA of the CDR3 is TGCGCCAGCAGTGACAATAGCGTCAATCCCGAGCAGTACTTC.

The CDR3 coding sequence is TGTGCCAGCGGGGGACAGGGAAGACCCTACGAGCAGTACTTC. It codes for CASGGQGRPYEQYF. V is TRBV2 and J is TRBJ2-7, with 9 nucleotides matching TRBD1. This CDR3 is built from 14 residues. The V segment lost 8 bases and the J segment 2 bases; nucleotides outside the gene matches: 7. CDR1 is SNHLY and CDR2 is FYNNEI in the germline V gene.

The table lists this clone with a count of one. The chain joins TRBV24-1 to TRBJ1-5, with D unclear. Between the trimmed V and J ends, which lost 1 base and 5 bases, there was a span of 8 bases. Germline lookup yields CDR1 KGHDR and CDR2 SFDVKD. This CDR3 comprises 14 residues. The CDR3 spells CATSDLVSDQPQHF. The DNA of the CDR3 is TGTGCCACCAGTGATTTAGTGTCGGATCAGCCCCAGCATTTT.

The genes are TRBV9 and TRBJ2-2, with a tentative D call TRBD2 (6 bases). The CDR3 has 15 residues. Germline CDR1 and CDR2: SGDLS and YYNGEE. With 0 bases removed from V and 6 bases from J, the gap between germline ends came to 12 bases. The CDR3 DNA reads TGTGCCAGCAGCGTAGGGGCGGGGTCGTCCGGGGAGCTGTTTTTT. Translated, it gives CASSVGAGSSGELFF.

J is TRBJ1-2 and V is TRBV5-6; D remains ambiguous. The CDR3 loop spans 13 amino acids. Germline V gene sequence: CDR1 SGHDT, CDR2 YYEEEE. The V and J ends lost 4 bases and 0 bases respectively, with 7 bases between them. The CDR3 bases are TGTGCCAGCAGCCCGCTACCTAACTATGGCTACACCTTC. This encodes CASSPLPNYGYTF.

Here the CDR3 DNA reads TGTGCCTGGAGTGTGATAGGGGCTGGAGAAAAACTGTTTTTT. It is translated as CAWSVIGAGEKLFF. V gene TRBV30 combines with J gene TRBJ1-4; D may be TRBD1 (5 bases). Trimming stripped 0 bases from V and 8 bases from J, with 13 bases between. Looked up from germline, CDR1 is GTSNPN and CDR2 is SVGIG (reference sequence). This CDR3 has 14 residues.

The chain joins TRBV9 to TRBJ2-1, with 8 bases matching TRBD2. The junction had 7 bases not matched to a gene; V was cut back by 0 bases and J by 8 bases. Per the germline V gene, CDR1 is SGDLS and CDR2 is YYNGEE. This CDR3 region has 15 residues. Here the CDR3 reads CASSVEAGGGYEQFF. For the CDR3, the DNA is TGTGCCAGCAGCGTAGAGGCGGGGGGAGGGTATGAGCAGTTCTTC.

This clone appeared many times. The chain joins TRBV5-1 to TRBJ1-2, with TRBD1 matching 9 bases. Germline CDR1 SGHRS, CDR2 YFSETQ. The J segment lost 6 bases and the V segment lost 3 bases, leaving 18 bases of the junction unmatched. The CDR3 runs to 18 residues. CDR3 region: CASSSGTGIPRDGNGYTF. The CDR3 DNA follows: TGCGCCAGCAGCTCCGGGACAGGGATCCCACGGGACGGGAATGGCTACACCTTC.

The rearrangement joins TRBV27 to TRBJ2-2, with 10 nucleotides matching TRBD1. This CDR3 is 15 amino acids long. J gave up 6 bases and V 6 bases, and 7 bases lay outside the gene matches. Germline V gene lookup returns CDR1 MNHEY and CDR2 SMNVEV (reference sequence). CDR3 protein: CASSRGQGLAGELFF. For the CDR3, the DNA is TGTGCCAGCAGCCGGGGACAGGGGCTGGCCGGGGAGCTGTTTTTT.

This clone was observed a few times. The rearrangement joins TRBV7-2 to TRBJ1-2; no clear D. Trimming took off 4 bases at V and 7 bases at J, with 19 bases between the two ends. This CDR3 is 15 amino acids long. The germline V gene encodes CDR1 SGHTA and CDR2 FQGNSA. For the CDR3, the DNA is TGTGCCAGCAGCTCTCTCCGTGACTTCGGAGCTGGCTACACCTTC. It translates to CASSSLRDFGAGYTF.

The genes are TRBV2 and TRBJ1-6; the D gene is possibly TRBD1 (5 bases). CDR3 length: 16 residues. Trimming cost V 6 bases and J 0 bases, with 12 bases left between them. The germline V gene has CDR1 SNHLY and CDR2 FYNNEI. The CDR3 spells CASRSGGSSYNSPLHF. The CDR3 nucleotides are TGTGCCAGCAGATCGGGGGGGAGCTCCTATAATTCACCCCTCCACTTT.

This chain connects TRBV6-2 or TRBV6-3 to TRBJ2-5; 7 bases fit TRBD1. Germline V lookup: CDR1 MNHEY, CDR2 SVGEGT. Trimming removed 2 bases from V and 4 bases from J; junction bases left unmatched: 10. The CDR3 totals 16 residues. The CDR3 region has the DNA TGTGCCAGCAGTTACACGGCAGGGGGAAGAGGAGAGACCCAGTACTTC. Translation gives CASSYTAGGRGETQYF.

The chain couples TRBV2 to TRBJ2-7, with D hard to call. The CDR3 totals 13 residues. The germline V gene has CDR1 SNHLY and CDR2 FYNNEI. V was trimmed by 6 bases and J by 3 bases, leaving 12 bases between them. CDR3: CASRVSHLYEQYF. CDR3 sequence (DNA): TGTGCCAGCAGGGTAAGCCACCTCTACGAGCAGTACTTC.

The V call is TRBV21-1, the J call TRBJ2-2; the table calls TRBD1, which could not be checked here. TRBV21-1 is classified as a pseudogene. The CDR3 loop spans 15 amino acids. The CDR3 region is CASSKIGRNTGELFF. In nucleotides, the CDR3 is TGTGCCAGCAGCAAAATTGGCAGAAACACCGGGGAGCTGTTTTTT.

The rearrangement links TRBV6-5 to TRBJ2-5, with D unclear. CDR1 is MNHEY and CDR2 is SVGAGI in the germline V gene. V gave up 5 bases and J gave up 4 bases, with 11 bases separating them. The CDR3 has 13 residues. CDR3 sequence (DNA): TGTGCCAGCAGTCTAAACCACGGAGAGACCCAGTACTTC. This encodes CASSLNHGETQYF.

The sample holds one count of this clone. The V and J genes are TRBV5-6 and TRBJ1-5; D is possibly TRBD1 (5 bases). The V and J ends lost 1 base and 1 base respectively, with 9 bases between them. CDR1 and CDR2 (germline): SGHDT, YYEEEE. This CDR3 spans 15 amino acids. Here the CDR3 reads CASSLTGGSNQPQHF. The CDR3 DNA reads TGTGCCAGCAGCTTGACAGGCGGAAGCAATCAGCCCCAGCATTTT.

In DNA, the CDR3 is TGTGCCAGCAGCACACTAGCGGGGGGCCCCCACGAGCAGTACTTC. Translation gives CASSTLAGGPHEQYF. The chain carries TRBV7-2 and TRBJ2-7; 12 nucleotides align to TRBD2. The J segment lost 5 bases and the V segment lost 5 bases, leaving 7 bases of the junction unmatched. CDR1 is SGHTA and CDR2 is FQGNSA in the germline V gene. The CDR3 length is 15 residues.